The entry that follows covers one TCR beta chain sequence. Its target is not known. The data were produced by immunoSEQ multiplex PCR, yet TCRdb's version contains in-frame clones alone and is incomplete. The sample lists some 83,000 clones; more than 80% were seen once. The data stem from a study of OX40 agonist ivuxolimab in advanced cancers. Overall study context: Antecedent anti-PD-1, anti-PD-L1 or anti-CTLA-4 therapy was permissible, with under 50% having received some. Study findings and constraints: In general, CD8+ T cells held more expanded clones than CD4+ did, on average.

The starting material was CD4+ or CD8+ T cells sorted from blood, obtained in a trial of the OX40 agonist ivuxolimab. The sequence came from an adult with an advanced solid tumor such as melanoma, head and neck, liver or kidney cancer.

The CDR3 protein is CASSQDAGIAYGYTF. The CDR3 DNA is TGCGCCAGCAGCCAAGATGCCGGGATAGCGTATGGCTACACCTTC. The V gene is TRBV4-3, the J gene TRBJ1-2, with D hard to call. Per the germline V gene, CDR1 is LGHNA and CDR2 is YSLEER. The CDR3 is 15 amino acids. Between the trimmed V and J ends, which lost 0 bases and 5 bases, there was a span of 13 bases.